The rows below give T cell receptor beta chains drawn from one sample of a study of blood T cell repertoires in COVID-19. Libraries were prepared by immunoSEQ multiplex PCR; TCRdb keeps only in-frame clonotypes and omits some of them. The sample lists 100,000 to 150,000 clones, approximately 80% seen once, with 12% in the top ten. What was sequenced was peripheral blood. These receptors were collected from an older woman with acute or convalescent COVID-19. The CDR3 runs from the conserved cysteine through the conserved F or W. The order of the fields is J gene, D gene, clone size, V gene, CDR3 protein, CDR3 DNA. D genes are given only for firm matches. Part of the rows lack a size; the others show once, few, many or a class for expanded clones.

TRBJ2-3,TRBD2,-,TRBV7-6,CASSLGGGATDTQYF,TGTGCCAGCAGCTTAGGCGGGGGAGCCACAGATACGCAGTATTTT
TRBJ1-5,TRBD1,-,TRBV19,CATRTGGDRTEPQHF,TGTGCCACCCGGACAGGGGGCGACCGGACGGAGCCCCAGCATTTT
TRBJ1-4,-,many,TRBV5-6,CASSFRSAAPGDKLFF,TGTGCCAGCAGCTTTAGGTCAGCAGCCCCGGGAGATAAACTGTTTTTT
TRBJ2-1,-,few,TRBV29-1,CSVSEPSEQFF,TGCAGCGTTTCCGAGCCCTCCGAGCAGTTCTTC
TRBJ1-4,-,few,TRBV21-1,CASSRDRKDEKLFF,TGTGCCAGCAGCAGAGACAGGAAAGATGAAAAACTGTTTTTT
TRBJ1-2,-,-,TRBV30,CAWSVGGAYGYTF,TGTGCCTGGAGTGTTGGTGGGGCCTATGGCTACACCTTC
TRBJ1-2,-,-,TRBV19,CASNMTPGADGYTF,TGTGCCAGTAATATGACCCCCGGAGCGGATGGCTACACCTTC
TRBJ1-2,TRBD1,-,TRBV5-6,CASSSVDRVEHYGYTF,TGTGCCAGCAGCTCAGTAGACAGGGTGGAGCACTATGGCTACACCTTC
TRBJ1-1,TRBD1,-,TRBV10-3,CAISDQQGWRAFF,TGTGCCATCAGTGATCAACAGGGGTGGCGAGCTTTCTTT
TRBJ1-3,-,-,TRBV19,CASGYYYSGNTIYF,TGTGCCTCTGGTTACTACTACTCTGGAAACACCATATATTTT
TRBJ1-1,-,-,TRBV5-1,CASLWVVRKEERNTEAFF,TGCGCCAGCCTCTGGGTGGTAAGAAAGGAGGAAAGGAACACTGAAGCTTTCTTT
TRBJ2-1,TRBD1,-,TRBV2,CASSGDRGIYNEQFF,TGTGCCAGCAGTGGTGACAGGGGCATTTACAATGAGCAGTTCTTC
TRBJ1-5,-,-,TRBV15,CATSNSPYQPQHF,TGTGCCACCAGCAACAGTCCCTATCAGCCCCAGCATTTT
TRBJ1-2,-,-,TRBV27,CASSFGGGSNGYTF,TGTGCCAGCAGTTTCGGGGGAGGGTCGAATGGCTACACCTTC
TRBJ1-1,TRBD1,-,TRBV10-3,CAISDPGQGSPNTEAFF,TGTGCCATCAGTGATCCGGGACAGGGGAGCCCGAACACTGAAGCTTTCTTT
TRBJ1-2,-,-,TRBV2,CASSDMDTNYGYTF,TGTGCCAGCAGTGATATGGACACCAACTATGGCTACACCTTC
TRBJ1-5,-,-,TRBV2,CASGGFSYQPQHF,TGTGCCTCGGGGGGGTTTAGCTATCAGCCCCAGCATTTT
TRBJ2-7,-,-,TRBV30,CAWGAMGEREQYF,TGTGCCTGGGGGGCCATGGGTGAGCGCGAGCAGTACTTC
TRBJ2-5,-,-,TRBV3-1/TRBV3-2,CASSPLYQETQYF,TGTGCCAGCAGCCCCCTCTACCAAGAGACCCAGTACTTC
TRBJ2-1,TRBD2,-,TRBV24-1,CATSKSGGASRYSYNEQFF,TGTGCCACCAGTAAAAGCGGGGGGGCTTCCCGCTACTCCTACAATGAGCAGTTCTTC
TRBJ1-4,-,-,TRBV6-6,CASSYGWAHEKLFF,TGTGCCAGCAGTTATGGGTGGGCCCACGAAAAACTGTTTTTT
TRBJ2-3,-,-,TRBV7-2,CASSLGPDTQYF,TGTGCCAGCAGCTTAGGGCCCGATACGCAGTATTTT
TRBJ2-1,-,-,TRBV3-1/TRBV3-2,CASSQEGPKVF,TGTGCCAGCAGCCAAGAGGGGCCCAAGGTCTTC
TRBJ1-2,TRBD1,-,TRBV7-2,CASSFYRGEAGYTF,TGTGCCAGCAGCTTCTACAGGGGAGAGGCTGGCTACACCTTC
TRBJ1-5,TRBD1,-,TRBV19,CASRQGTVGNQPQHF,TGTGCCAGTAGACAAGGGACAGTGGGCAATCAGCCCCAGCATTTT
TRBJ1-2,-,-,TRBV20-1,CSAGRGVGYTF,TGCAGTGCTGGGCGGGGTGTGGGCTACACCTTC
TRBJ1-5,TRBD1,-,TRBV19,CASSEGGQPNPPQHF,TGTGCCAGTAGTGAGGGGGGACAGCCAAATCCGCCCCAGCATTTT
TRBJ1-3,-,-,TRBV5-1,CASSLDAGLPGNTIYF,TGCGCCAGCAGCTTGGATGCGGGACTCCCTGGAAACACCATATATTTT
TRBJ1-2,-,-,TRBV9,CASSVGGTLIPGYTF,TGTGCCAGCAGCGTAGGCGGGACCCTTATCCCCGGCTACACCTTC
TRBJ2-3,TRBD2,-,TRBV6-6,CASSRSGGAADTQYF,TGTGCCAGCAGCCGGAGCGGGGGGGCCGCAGATACGCAGTATTTT
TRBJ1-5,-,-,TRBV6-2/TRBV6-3,CASSYDLVERQPQHF,TGTGCCAGCAGTTACGATCTGGTCGAACGGCAGCCCCAGCATTTT
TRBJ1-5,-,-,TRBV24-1,CATSDRTHSNQPQHF,TGTGCCACCTCGGACCGGACTCATAGCAATCAGCCCCAGCATTTT
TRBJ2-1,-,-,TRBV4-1,CASSQDITLLARSSYNEQFF,TGCGCCAGCAGCCAAGATATTACGCTCTTGGCTAGATCGTCCTACAATGAGCAGTTCTTC
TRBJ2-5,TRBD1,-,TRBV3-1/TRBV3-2,CASSHRGRVQETQYF,TGTGCCAGCAGCCACAGGGGGCGAGTTCAAGAGACCCAGTACTTC
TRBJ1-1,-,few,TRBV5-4,CASSATEYTEAFF,TGTGCCAGCAGCGCAACAGAATACACTGAAGCTTTCTTT
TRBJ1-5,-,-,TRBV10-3,CAISQDSRGPQHF,TGTGCCATCAGTCAGGACTCCCGGGGGCCCCAGCATTTT
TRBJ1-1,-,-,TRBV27,CASRSLQGLVFYTEAFF,TGTGCCAGCAGATCTCTCCAGGGCCTAGTGTTCTACACTGAAGCTTTCTTT
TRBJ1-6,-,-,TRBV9,CASSVLSYTSPLHF,TGTGCCAGCAGCGTACTCAGTTACACTTCACCCCTCCACTTT
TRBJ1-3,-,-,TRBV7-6,CASSLRGRTGNTIYF,TGTGCCAGCAGCTTACGAGGCCGAACTGGAAACACCATATATTTT
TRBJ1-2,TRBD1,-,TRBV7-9,CAGLGQGTNYGYTF,TGTGCCGGCCTCGGACAGGGGACAAACTATGGCTACACCTTC
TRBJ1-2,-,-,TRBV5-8,CASSLSGVGYTF,TGTGCCAGCAGCTTGTCGGGGGTTGGCTACACCTTC
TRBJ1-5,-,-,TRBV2,CASSVEGWGNQPQHF,TGTGCCAGCAGTGTAGAGGGTTGGGGTAATCAGCCCCAGCATTTT
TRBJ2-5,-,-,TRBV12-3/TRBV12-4,CASSSEQTQYF,TGTGCCAGCAGCAGCGAGCAGACCCAGTACTTC
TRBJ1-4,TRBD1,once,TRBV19,CASRTGTNEKLFF,TGTGCCAGCCGGACAGGGACTAATGAAAAACTGTTTTTT
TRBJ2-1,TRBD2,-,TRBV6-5,CASSSFPGLAGWEQFF,TGTGCCAGCAGTTCCTTCCCGGGACTAGCGGGGTGGGAGCAGTTCTTC
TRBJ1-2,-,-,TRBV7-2,CASSLATGTSGYTF,TGTGCCAGCAGCTTAGCGACAGGTACTAGTGGCTACACCTTC
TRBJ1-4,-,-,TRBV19,CASSFQNEKLFF,TGTGCCAGTAGTTTCCAGAATGAAAAACTGTTTTTT
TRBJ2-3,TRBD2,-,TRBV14,CASSQRRGVADTQYF,TGTGCCAGCAGCCAACGTCGGGGGGTCGCAGATACGCAGTATTTT
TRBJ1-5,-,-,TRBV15,CATSRDKRVDQPQHF,TGTGCCACCAGCAGAGATAAACGGGTTGACCAGCCCCAGCATTTT
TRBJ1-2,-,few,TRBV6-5,CARRAGADYGYTF,TGTGCCAGAAGGGCGGGCGCCGACTATGGCTACACCTTC
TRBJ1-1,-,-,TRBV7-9,CASSIGGLTEAFF,TGTGCCAGCAGCATCGGGGGGCTCACTGAAGCTTTCTTT
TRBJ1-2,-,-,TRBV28,CASSLDSGRYYGYTF,TGTGCCAGCAGTTTAGACTCGGGGAGATACTATGGCTACACCTTC
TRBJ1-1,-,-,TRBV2,CASRANTEAFF,TGTGCCAGCAGGGCGAACACTGAAGCTTTCTTT